A selection of T cell receptor beta chains follows, all from one sample in a study of CD8 T cells in Susac syndrome. Each CDR3 protein gets one entry after TCRdb re-called the immunoSEQ multiplex PCR reads with MiXCR. The table records about 120,000 distinct CDR3 sequences, roughly 92% of them present only once. The sample comprised CD8+ T cells from PBMCs. The receptor set was obtained from a human donor in good health. CDR3s include the opening cysteine and the closing phenylalanine or tryptophan. D genes are given only for firm matches. Some rows mark clone size as missing; the rest say once, few, many or name a class of expanded clone.

J gene | V gene | clone size | D gene | CDR3 length | CDR3 DNA | CDR3 protein
TRBJ2-3 | TRBV20-1 | NA | NA | 15 | TGCAGTGCTAGAGGGCAGGAAATCAGCACAGATACGCAGTATTTT | CSARGQEISTDTQYF
TRBJ1-1 | TRBV12-3/TRBV12-4 | NA | NA | 11 | TGTGCCAGCAGTTTCGGGGGTACAGCTTTCTTT | CASSFGGTAFF
TRBJ2-3 | TRBV28 | NA | TRBD1 | 15 | TGTGCCAGCAGTCTAGGGACAGGGCCTCAAGGTACGCAGTATTTT | CASSLGTGPQGTQYF
TRBJ1-2 | TRBV2 | NA | NA | 14 | TGTGCCAGCAGTGATGGCAGCCATCTCTATGGCTACACCTTC | CASSDGSHLYGYTF
TRBJ2-6 | TRBV29-1 | NA | NA | 13 | TGCAGCGTTGAACTGACCGGGGCCAACGTCCTGACTTTC | CSVELTGANVLTF
TRBJ2-7 | TRBV5-5 | NA | NA | 16 | TGTGCCAGCAGCTTGGATACGTCGTTCAGCTCCTACGAGCAGTACTTC | CASSLDTSFSSYEQYF
TRBJ2-4 | TRBV4-3 | NA | NA | 14 | TGCGCCAGCAGCCAAGAGCGAATGGGAAACATTCAGTACTTC | CASSQERMGNIQYF
TRBJ2-3 | TRBV30 | NA | NA | 14 | TGTGCCTGGAAAAACAGGGCCTCCCCAGATACGCAGTATTTT | CAWKNRASPDTQYF
TRBJ2-1 | TRBV5-4 | NA | TRBD2 | 16 | TGTGCCAGCAGCCCCTCGGCGGGGGGGGCCCACAATGAGCAGTTCTTC | CASSPSAGGAHNEQFF
TRBJ1-5 | TRBV15 | NA | NA | 14 | TGTGCCACCAGTAATGGGGAGACGGGCCAGCCCCAGCATTTT | CATSNGETGQPQHF
TRBJ1-5 | TRBV7-2 | NA | TRBD1 | 15 | TGTGCCAGCAGCCAGGGGGCGGGGCAGAAGCAGCCCCAGCATTTT | CASSQGAGQKQPQHF
TRBJ1-1 | TRBV6-2/TRBV6-3 | NA | NA | 12 | TGTGCCACCGCTCGGGGGAGGATGGAAGCTTTCTTT | CATARGRMEAFF
TRBJ2-1 | TRBV18 | NA | NA | 11 | TGTGCCAGCTCACCGGGGGCCCAGAAGTTCTTC | CASSPGAQKFF
TRBJ1-4 | TRBV20-1 | NA | NA | 13 | TGCAGCCACTCGGGCCCTTCAAGGGAAAAACTGTTTTTT | CSHSGPSREKLFF
TRBJ2-5 | TRBV5-4 | NA | NA | 17 | TGTGCCAGCAGCCTGGCTGGGTCGACCCGGGGCGAAGAGACCCAGTACTTC | CASSLAGSTRGEETQYF
TRBJ2-2 | TRBV10-3 | NA | NA | 17 | TGTGCCATCAGTGGGAATCGGGGGCGGGAAAACACCGGGGAGCTGTTTTTT | CAISGNRGRENTGELFF
TRBJ2-2 | TRBV29-1 | NA | NA | 12 | TGCAGCGTAGGGACTCGTGCCGGGGAGCTGTTTTTT | CSVGTRAGELFF
TRBJ2-6 | TRBV9 | NA | NA | 15 | TGTGCCAGCAGCGGTGACAGGACTGGGGCCAACGTCCTGACTTTC | CASSGDRTGANVLTF
TRBJ2-7 | TRBV20-1 | NA | NA | 17 | TGCAGTGCTAGAGATTTTCGGACTGACCCCCGCTCCTACGAGCAGTACTTC | CSARDFRTDPRSYEQYF
TRBJ1-1 | TRBV14 | NA | NA | 14 | TGTGCCAGCAGCCTTAGTGACTGGAACACTGAAGCTTTCTTT | CASSLSDWNTEAFF
TRBJ2-7 | TRBV6-1 | NA | TRBD1 | 19 | TGTGCCAGCATCAGGTGGCGGACAGGGGGCCTTTCCAGCTCCTACGAGCAGTACTTC | CASIRWRTGGLSSSYEQYF
TRBJ2-1 | TRBV7-9 | NA | NA | 12 | TGTGCCAGCAGCTTAGTCCCCGTAGTAGAGTTCTTC | CASSLVPVVEFF
TRBJ2-1 | TRBV10-3 | NA | TRBD2 | 14 | TGTGCCATCAGTGAACTAGCGGGGGACAATGAGCAGTTCTTC | CAISELAGDNEQFF
TRBJ2-5 | TRBV7-7 | NA | NA | 16 | TGTGCTAGCAGCCCAACCTACACAATTAGACAAGAGACCCAGTACTTC | CASSPTYTIRQETQYF
TRBJ2-3 | TRBV7-3 | NA | TRBD1 | 16 | TGTGCCAGCAGCTCGACCTCTAAACTTGGGACAGGGGTCTTCTATTTT | CASSSTSKLGTGVFYF
TRBJ1-5 | TRBV21-1 | NA | NA | 16 | TGTGCCAGCACTCAGGGGCAGGGGGCGCCTCCTCAGCCCCAGCATTTT | CASTQGQGAPPQPQHF
TRBJ1-1 | TRBV5-1 | few | TRBD1 | 15 | TGCGCCAGCAGTCTTGGCGGGACAGGGGAGACTGAAGCTTTCTTT | CASSLGGTGETEAFF
TRBJ2-1 | TRBV29-1 | NA | TRBD1 | 13 | TGCAGCGTTGAAAAGGACAGGGCCAATGAGCAGTTCTTC | CSVEKDRANEQFF
TRBJ2-3 | TRBV11-2 | few | TRBD2 | 15 | TGTGCCAGCAGTTCTAGCGGGAGGAGCACAGATACGCAGTATTTT | CASSSSGRSTDTQYF
TRBJ1-1 | TRBV29-1 | NA | NA | 15 | TGCAGCGCCCGTAGTCCGGGGGAGGGTAACACTGAAGCTTTCTTT | CSARSPGEGNTEAFF
TRBJ2-1 | TRBV4-1 | once | TRBD2 | 15 | TGCGCCAGCAGCCAAGCAGCGGGAGGGGGCTATGAGCAGTTCTTC | CASSQAAGGGYEQFF
TRBJ2-1 | TRBV7-9 | NA | NA | 13 | TGTGCCAGCAGCTTAGGAGCCTGGGGTGAGCAGTTCTTC | CASSLGAWGEQFF
TRBJ2-1 | TRBV6-2/TRBV6-3 | NA | NA | 15 | TGTGCCAGCAGTTACGGTAGGGTAAAGGGCAATGAGCAGTTCTTC | CASSYGRVKGNEQFF
TRBJ1-3 | TRBV19 | NA | NA | 14 | TGTGCCAGTATGCGACGGGACTCTGGAAACACCATATATTTT | CASMRRDSGNTIYF
TRBJ1-1 | TRBV4-2 | once | NA | 15 | TGTGCCAGCAGCCTCGAAACAGGGTCTTACACTGAAGCTTTCTTT | CASSLETGSYTEAFF
TRBJ2-7 | TRBV5-1 | NA | TRBD1 | 16 | TGCGCCAGCAGCTCCGAACCGCCGGGACAGGGGTACGAGCAGTACTTC | CASSSEPPGQGYEQYF